The clone carrying this T cell receptor (beta chain) showed up just a few times. This entry is derived from a study of CD8 T cells in ankylosing spondylitis. CDR1 and CDR2 (germline): SGHTA, FQGNSA. V gave up 0 bases and J gave up 4 bases, with 16 bases separating them. This CDR3 comprises 17 residues. TCRdb used MiXCR to reprocess the 5' RACE reads, holding one entry per CDR3 protein. This sample yields roughly 240,000 distinct CDR3 sequences, of which 7.5% to 9.5% are seen a single time; 4.5% to 5% belongs to the top ten. The sequence derives from a female donor with ankylosing spondylitis or in good health (not recorded which). The chain recombines TRBV7-2 with TRBJ2-1; D may correspond to TRBD1 or TRBD2 (6 bases each). Specimen: blood, either unsorted or a sorted T cell fraction (not recorded which). In nucleotides, the CDR3 is TGTGCCAGCAGCTTAGCGCGGGGAAGGGGGAGGTACAATGAGCAGTTCTTC. Amino acid sequence: CASSLARGRGRYNEQFF.